This T cell receptor (beta chain) was documented in a study of T cell changes during pregnancy in multiple sclerosis. The CDR3 has 16 amino acids. Trimming removed 0 bases from V and 11 bases from J; junction bases left unmatched: 8. Germline V CDR1 and CDR2: LGHNA, YSLEER. Measured with immunoSEQ multiplex PCR; TCRdb has only the in-frame clones, and not every one. The repertoire holds 70,000 to 90,000 clones, with about 93% as singletons. This clone came up once. The sequences come from peripheral blood, collected in the second trimester of pregnancy. The chain links TRBV4-3 to TRBJ1-6; the match to TRBD1 covers 9 bases. The TCR originated in a female donor in good health, enrolled as a control in a pregnancy study. The DNA for the CDR3 is TGCGCCAGCAGCCAAGATAGGACAGGGGCCCTTGCACCCCTCCACTTT. This codes for CASSQDRTGALAPLHF.